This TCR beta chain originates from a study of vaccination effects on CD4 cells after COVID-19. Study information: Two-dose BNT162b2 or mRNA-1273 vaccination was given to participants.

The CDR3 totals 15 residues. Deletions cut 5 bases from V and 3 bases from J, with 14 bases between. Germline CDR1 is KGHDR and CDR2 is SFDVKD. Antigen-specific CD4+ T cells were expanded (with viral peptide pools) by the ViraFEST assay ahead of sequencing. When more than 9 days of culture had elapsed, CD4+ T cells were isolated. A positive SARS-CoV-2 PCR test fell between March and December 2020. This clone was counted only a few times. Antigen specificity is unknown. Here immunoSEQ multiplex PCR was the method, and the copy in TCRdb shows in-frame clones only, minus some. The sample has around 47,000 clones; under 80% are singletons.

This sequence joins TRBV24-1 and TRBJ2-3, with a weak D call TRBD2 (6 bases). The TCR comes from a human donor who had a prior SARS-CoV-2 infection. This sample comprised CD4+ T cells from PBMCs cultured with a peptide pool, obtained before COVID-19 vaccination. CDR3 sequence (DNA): TGTGCCACCAGTGTCGGCGGGGAGGTTACAGATACGCAGTATTTT. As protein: CATSVGGEVTDTQYF.